Shown below are 3 T cell receptor beta chains from a single sample sequenced in a study of blood T cell repertoires in COVID-19. Only in-frame clones appear in the TCRdb table, and some are missing; sequencing was by immunoSEQ multiplex PCR. The sample comprises about 180,000 clones, just under 90% of which are singletons, and around 13% rests with the top ten. Specimen: peripheral blood. Every receptor here comes from a woman in her seventies with COVID-19, enrolled during active disease.

This clone was seen repeatedly, ten times or more. The chain uses TRBV11-2 and TRBJ1-1; 7 nucleotides agree with TRBD1. V dropped 7 bases and J dropped 1; count of bases not matched to a gene: 6. This CDR3 is 14 amino acids long. Germline CDR1 is SGHAT and CDR2 is FQNNGV. The CDR3 coding sequence is TGTGCCAGCAACAGACAGGGAGAGAACACTGAAGCTTTCTTT. Encoded protein: CASNRQGENTEAFF.

This chain joins TRBV6-5 and TRBJ1-2; D gene ambiguous. The germline V gene has CDR1 MNHEY and CDR2 SVGAGI. This CDR3 spans 15 amino acids. V gave up 2 bases and J gave up 4 bases, with 14 bases separating them. CDR3 DNA: TGTGCCAGCAGTTACGGACTCTCCCACGGCTATGGCTACACCTTC. This sequence encodes CASSYGLSHGYGYTF.

J is TRBJ1-2 and V is TRBV19, with TRBD1 as a possible D gene (5 bases). This CDR3 has 13 amino acids. Germline V gives CDR1 LNHDA, CDR2 SQIVND (reference sequence). The ends were cut back, 5 bases at V and 8 bases at J, with 15 bases in the middle. CDR3 in amino acids: CASSYLGGEGYTF. The CDR3 DNA is TGTGCCAGTAGTTACCTCGGGGGGGAAGGCTACACCTTC. Drawing the rest from reference TRBV19 and TRBJ1-2, the complete variable domain is DGGITQSPKYLFRKEGQNVTLSCEQNLNHDAMYWYRQDPGQGLRLIYYSQIVNDFQKGDIAEGYSVSREKKESFPLTVTSAQKNPTAFYLCASSYLGGEGYTFGSGTRLTVV.